This T cell receptor (beta chain) was profiled in a study of blood T cells in healthy people across ages. The overall study: About one barcoded beta molecule per two T cells was the capture yield of template switching. Study findings and constraints: From one million sequenced T cells, diversity estimates were lower bounds.

Together with a sample-barcoded 5' primer, a J-beta primer mix was included in a second PCR lasting roughly 7 to 11 cycles. Each CDR3 protein gets one entry after TCRdb re-called the 5' RACE reads with MiXCR. This sample carries hundreds of thousands of distinct CDR3 sequences, 49% of them seen once, and the ten largest clones take around a third. This clonotype has just a few counts. Its cognate antigen is unknown. A junction boundary mismatches the germline segment, possibly from a read error. This CDR3 has 15 amino acids. Germline values: CDR1 MDHEN, CDR2 SYDVKM. The origin of this receptor is a woman aged 60-70 years in good health. The sample taken for sequencing was blood. J is TRBJ2-5 and V is TRBV28; 7 bases fit TRBD2. The CDR3 DNA is TGTGCCAGCAGTTTACCCGGGGACTACCAAGTGACCCAGTACTTC. Amino acids: CASSLPGDYQVTQYF.